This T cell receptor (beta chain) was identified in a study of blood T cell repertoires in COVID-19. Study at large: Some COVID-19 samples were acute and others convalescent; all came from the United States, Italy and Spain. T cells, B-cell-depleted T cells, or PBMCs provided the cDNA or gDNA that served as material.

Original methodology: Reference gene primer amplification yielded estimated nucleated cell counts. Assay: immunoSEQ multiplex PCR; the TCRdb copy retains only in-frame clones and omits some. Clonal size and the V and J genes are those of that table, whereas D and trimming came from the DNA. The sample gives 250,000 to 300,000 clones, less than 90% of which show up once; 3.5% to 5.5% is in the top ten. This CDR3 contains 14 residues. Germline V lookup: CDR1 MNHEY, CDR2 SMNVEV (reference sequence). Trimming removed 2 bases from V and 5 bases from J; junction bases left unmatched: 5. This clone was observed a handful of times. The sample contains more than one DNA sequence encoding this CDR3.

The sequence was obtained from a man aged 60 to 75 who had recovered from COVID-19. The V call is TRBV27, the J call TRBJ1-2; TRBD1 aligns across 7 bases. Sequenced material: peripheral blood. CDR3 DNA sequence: TGTGCCAGCAGTTTAAGCACAGGGGTTTATGGCTACACCTTC. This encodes CASSLSTGVYGYTF.